Shown below are 2 T cell receptor beta chains from a single sample sequenced in a study of graft-versus-host responses after intestinal transplantation. For these TCRs, the target antigens are not known. Sequencing was performed with immunoSEQ multiplex PCR; in TCRdb, only in-frame clones are kept and a portion is missing. The table shows over 85,000 clones, with roughly 91% occurring only once. The source material was unstimulated CD4+ T cells sorted from spleen or lymph node cells, sampled before transplant. The origin of the receptors is a human donor who was the organ donor for an intestinal transplant.

This chain uses TRBV6-6 with TRBJ1-5; 10 nucleotides align to TRBD1. The CDR3 is 16 amino acids. V lost 2 bases, J lost 7 bases, and 8 bases stayed unmatched. Germline CDR1 and CDR2: MNHNY and SVGAGI (reference sequence). CDR3 coding DNA: TGTGCCAGCAGTTACGGGGGACAGGGGTTAAGACAGCCCCAGCATTTT. Protein sequence: CASSYGGQGLRQPQHF.

The V gene is TRBV27, the J gene TRBJ1-5, with 7 bases that match TRBD1. Germline loops: CDR1 MNHEY, CDR2 SMNVEV (reference sequence). There are 16 residues in the CDR3. V shed 5 bases and J 4 bases; nucleotides not matched to a gene: 11. This chain's CDR3 is CASSPTRQGGNQPQHF. CDR3 DNA: TGTGCCAGCAGTCCCACCCGACAGGGTGGGAATCAGCCCCAGCATTTT.